The table lists the clone carrying this TCR beta chain with a count of one. This sample was taken from a study of blood T cell repertoires in COVID-19. In Cohort 3, a recovered donor had either two negative PCRs, clearance, or symptom resolution. Per the original methods: Reference gene primer amplification gave estimated nucleated cell counts. Assay: immunoSEQ multiplex PCR; the TCRdb copy retains only in-frame clones and omits some. V, J and clone size were drawn from that table, and D and trimming were deduced from the DNA. The table records more than 200,000 clones, around nine tenths of them present only once. What was sequenced was PBMCs or T cells enriched from blood (not recorded which). The receptor was derived from a woman under 30 who had recovered from COVID-19.

This CDR3 reads CASSQWDSMNTEAFF. The CDR3 DNA reads as TGCGCCAGCAGCCAATGGGACAGCATGAACACTGAAGCTTTCTTT. The chain has TRBV4-1 and TRBJ1-1, with 7 bases aligning to TRBD1. The CDR3 has 15 amino acids. CDR1 MGHRA and CDR2 YSYEKL come from the germline V gene. The trim removed 2 bases at V and 0 bases at J, leaving 3 bases unmatched.